Below, 13 T cell receptor beta chains from the same sample are listed, as sequenced in a study of T cells in Graves' hyperthyroidism and ophthalmopathy. Amplification of TCR beta CDR3 regions was performed using RNA transcripts as template. The HTBI primer set served for first-round RT-PCR of the TCR CDR3. From the multiplex PCR reads, TCRdb called clonotypes with MiXCR, one entry per CDR3 protein. The sample yields 650,000 to 750,000 distinct CDR3 sequences, 12% to 15% seen once. The sequenced sample consisted of blood. The receptors here all came from a woman between 18 and 29 years old with Graves' hyperthyroidism.

This clonotype was observed once. The V call is TRBV19, the J call TRBJ2-7; 9 positions agree with TRBD1. With V trimmed by 5 bases and J by 2 bases, 4 bases remained unmatched. Looked up from germline, CDR1 is LNHDA and CDR2 is SQIVND (reference sequence). There are 14 residues in the CDR3. CDR3 residues: CASSAGQGTYEQYF. The CDR3 DNA reads as TGTGCCAGTAGTGCGGGACAGGGCACCTACGAGCAGTACTTC.

There are a few counts of this clonotype. The chain couples TRBV7-9 to TRBJ2-7; TRBD1 matches 10 bases. The CDR3 is made up of 16 amino acids. Germline CDR1 is SEHNR and CDR2 is FQNEAQ (reference sequence). The trim removed 4 bases at V and 5 bases at J, leaving 11 bases unmatched. The CDR3 DNA sequence: TGTGCCAGCAGCTCCCATCCGGGACAGGGGTCCCACGAGCAGTACTTC. Encoded protein: CASSSHPGQGSHEQYF. The full variable domain, in which reference TRBV7-9 and TRBJ2-7 provide the parts outside the CDR3, is DTGVSQNPRHKITKRGQNVTFRCDPISEHNRLYWYRQTLGQGPEFLTYFQNEAQLEKSRLLSDRFSAERPKGSFSTLEIQRTEQGDSAMYLCASSSHPGQGSHEQYFGPGTRLTVT.

This clonotype was detected ten times or more. V gene TRBV20-1 combines with J gene TRBJ1-5; D is unclear. Trimming removed 3 bases from V and 3 bases from J, with 9 bases in between. The CDR3 has 13 residues. CDR1 DFQATT and CDR2 SNEGSKA come from the germline V gene (reference sequence). Written as DNA, the CDR3 is TGCAGTGCTAGTGAAAGTACCAATCAGCCCCAGCATTTT. This sequence encodes CSASESTNQPQHF.

This clonotype was counted ten times or more. The chain joins TRBV27 to TRBJ2-7; D is perhaps TRBD2 (5 bases). The germline gives CDR1 MNHEY, CDR2 SMNVEV (reference sequence). V gave up 6 bases and J gave up 3 bases, with 15 bases separating them. The length of the CDR3 is 14 residues. This CDR3 is CASSPLSGIYEQYF. The CDR3 DNA follows: TGTGCCAGCAGCCCTCTTTCCGGGATCTACGAGCAGTACTTC.

This clonotype was detected ten times or more. This chain links TRBV6-1 with TRBJ1-5; TRBD1 agrees at 7 bases. This CDR3 has 15 amino acids. V shed 6 bases, J shed 3 bases, and the junction held 8 bases outside the gene matches. Germline CDR1 reads MNHNS; CDR2 reads SASEGT. This CDR3 is CASSPPGQSNQPQHF. The CDR3 DNA is TGTGCCAGCAGCCCGCCGGGACAGTCCAATCAGCCCCAGCATTTT.

V is TRBV25-1 and J is TRBJ2-5; TRBD1 matches 7 bases. The V segment lost 4 bases and the J segment 1 base; nucleotides outside the gene matches: 6. Germline V gene sequence: CDR1 MGHDK, CDR2 SYGVNS. The CDR3 consists of 15 residues. The CDR3 reads CASSVVRGRQETQYF. The CDR3 DNA is TGTGCCAGCAGTGTCGTAAGGGGGCGCCAAGAGACCCAGTACTTC.

This clonotype was seen ten or more times. V gene TRBV30 combines with J gene TRBJ2-7; possibly TRBD2 for D (5 bases). Trimming stripped 3 bases from V and 0 bases from J, with 6 bases between. This CDR3 comprises 12 residues. Per germline, CDR1 GTSNPN and CDR2 SVGIG (reference sequence). In DNA form, the CDR3 reads TGTGCCTGGAGAGAGGGCTCCTACGAGCAGTACTTC. Its translation is CAWREGSYEQYF. The variable domain in full, completed from reference TRBV30 and TRBJ2-7, reads SQTIHQWPATLVQPVGSPLSLECTVEGTSNPNLYWYRQAAGRGLQLLFYSVGIGQISSEVPQNLSASRPQDRQFILSSKKLLLSDSGFYLCAWREGSYEQYFGPGTRLTVT.

This clonotype occurred many times. The rearrangement uses TRBV7-2 and TRBJ2-7; 8 bases fit TRBD2. J gave up 6 bases and V 2 bases, and 12 bases lay outside the gene matches. The CDR3 has 16 residues. CDR1 and CDR2 from the germline V gene are SGHTA and FQGNSA. In nucleotides, the CDR3 is TGTGCCAGCAGCTTACGTCCCAGCGGGAGATTCGCCGAGCAGTACTTC. Its protein is CASSLRPSGRFAEQYF.

This clonotype occurred many times. The chain carries TRBV10-3 and TRBJ2-3, with D possibly matching TRBD2 (5 bases). With 0 bases removed from V and 6 bases from J, the gap between germline ends came to 7 bases. The length of the CDR3 is 13 residues. Germline-derived CDR1 and CDR2 are ENHRY and SYGVKD. The CDR3 region has the DNA TGTGCCATCAGTGAGTCCGAGCGGGATACGCAGTATTTT. It codes for CAISESERDTQYF.

In this sample, this clonotype turned up a few times. The chain uses TRBV20-1 and TRBJ1-4; D unclear. This CDR3 has 14 residues. Trimming took off 2 bases at V and 3 bases at J, with 10 bases between the two ends. CDR1 and CDR2 (germline): DFQATT, SNEGSKA (reference sequence). CDR3 sequence reads: CSARLTVANEKLFF. For the CDR3, the DNA is TGCAGTGCTAGACTGACTGTAGCTAATGAAAAACTGTTTTTT.

The chain joins TRBV20-1 to TRBJ2-7; D gene ambiguous. The V gene lost 5 bases and the J gene lost 5 bases, with 16 bases spanning the gap. The CDR3 length is 13 residues. CDR1 DFQATT and CDR2 SNEGSKA come from the germline V gene (reference sequence). The CDR3 DNA sequence: TGCAGTGCTGCAGACACTACTTCCGACGAGCAGTACTTC. It encodes CSAADTTSDEQYF.

In its sample, this clonotype was seen a few times. The chain recombines TRBV7-9 with TRBJ2-2; no clear D gene. Germline CDR1 reads SEHNR; CDR2 reads FQNEAQ (reference sequence). The CDR3 totals 15 residues. V was cut by 4 bases and J by 6 bases, with 15 bases left in between. CDR3 loop: CASSSDQAGAGELFF. The DNA of the CDR3 is TGTGCCAGCAGCTCCGACCAGGCTGGGGCCGGGGAGCTGTTTTTT.

This clonotype was recorded many times. The chain joins TRBV18 to TRBJ1-5; no clear D gene. The CDR3 consists of 13 residues. With 4 bases removed from V and 4 bases from J, the gap between germline ends came to 8 bases. Germline V gene lookup returns CDR1 KGHSH and CDR2 LQKENI. CDR3 DNA: TGTGCCAGCTCACGCGTCGGGAATCAGCCCCAGCATTTT. This gives the protein CASSRVGNQPQHF.